The 27 T cell receptor beta chains below all came from one sample that was sequenced in a study of CD8 T cells in Susac syndrome. About 0.5 to 1 ug RNA was reverse transcribed with random hexamers. MiXCR was run by TCRdb on the immunoSEQ multiplex PCR reads, yielding one entry per CDR3 protein. This sample has approximately 49,000 distinct CDR3 sequences, with around 93% found just once. Sequencing was performed on CD8+ T cells from PBMCs. The receptor set was obtained from a human donor with Susac syndrome.

The chain has TRBV7-2 and TRBJ1-2; D perhaps matches TRBD1 (5 bases). V dropped 4 bases and J dropped 3 bases, with 9 bases sitting between them. The germline CDR1 and CDR2 sequences are SGHTA and FQGNSA. This CDR3 has 13 amino acids. CDR3 nucleotides: TGTGCCAGCAGCTGGTCGGGGGACTATGGCTACACCTTC. It codes for CASSWSGDYGYTF.

The chain combines TRBV12-5 with TRBJ2-6, with D maybe TRBD1 (6 bases). The CDR3 covers 16 residues. CDR1 LGHNT and CDR2 FRNRAP come from the germline V gene. Deletions cut 4 bases from V and 0 bases from J, with 10 bases between. The CDR3 DNA sequence: TGTGCTAGTGGTTCACACAGGGCCTCTGGGGCCAACGTCCTGACTTTC. Protein: CASGSHRASGANVLTF.

This chain uses TRBV7-9 with TRBJ2-7; perhaps TRBD1 as D (5 bases). CDR3 length: 11 amino acids. Trimming shortened V by 7 bases and J by 7 bases, and 11 bases separated the two germline ends. Germline-derived CDR1 and CDR2 are SEHNR and FQNEAQ (reference sequence). The CDR3 sequence: CASNANREQYF. CDR3 DNA sequence: TGTGCCAGCAACGCAAACAGGGAGCAGTACTTC. Looking up the rest from reference TRBV7-9 and TRBJ2-7 gives the full variable domain: DTGVSQNPRHKITKRGQNVTFRCDPISEHNRLYWYRQTLGQGPEFLTYFQNEAQLEKSRLLSDRFSAERPKGSFSTLEIQRTEQGDSAMYLCASNANREQYFGPGTRLTVT.

The rearrangement joins TRBV12-5 to TRBJ2-3; 11 bases map to TRBD1. The ends lost 6 bases at V and 4 bases at J; junction bases unmatched: 3. Per germline, CDR1 LGHNT and CDR2 FRNRAP. The CDR3 runs to 14 residues. CDR3 residues: CASGAGQGADTQYF. DNA for the CDR3: TGTGCTAGTGGCGCGGGACAGGGGGCAGATACGCAGTATTTT.

The V and J genes are TRBV11-2 and TRBJ2-1, with unresolved D. This CDR3 comprises 10 residues. Germline values: CDR1 SGHAT, CDR2 FQNNGV. V lost 4 bases to trimming and J lost 6 bases, with 1 base between them. As DNA, the CDR3 is TGTGCCAGCAGCTCCAATGAGCAGTTCTTC. Residues: CASSSNEQFF.

This sequence joins TRBV9 and TRBJ2-3, with D possibly matching TRBD2 (5 bases). The V end lost 4 bases, the J end lost 7 bases, and 25 bases lay between the germline ends. There are 17 residues in the CDR3. Looked up from germline, CDR1 is SGDLS and CDR2 is YYNGEE. The CDR3 reads CASSTNPTIPERYTQYF. The CDR3, as DNA: TGTGCCAGCAGCACGAACCCGACTATCCCTGAAAGATATACGCAGTATTTT.

V and J are TRBV5-1 and TRBJ2-7, with 7 positions matching TRBD2. Germline CDR1 SGHRS, CDR2 YFSETQ. V shed 0 bases and J 3 bases; nucleotides not matched to a gene: 3. This CDR3 has 14 residues. The CDR3 coding sequence is TGCGCCAGCAGCTTGGGACTAGCCTTCTACGAGCAGTACTTC. Protein product: CASSLGLAFYEQYF.

The chain is built from TRBV7-9 and TRBJ1-2; no clear D gene. Germline lookup yields CDR1 SEHNR and CDR2 FQNEAQ (reference sequence). V dropped 3 bases and J dropped 1 base, with 15 bases sitting between them. The CDR3 runs to 16 residues. Written as DNA, the CDR3 is TGTGCCAGCAGCTTTAGGAGGGCCGGGATTAACTATGGCTACACCTTC. Its protein is CASSFRRAGINYGYTF.

This clonotype was counted a single time. The chain carries TRBV30 and TRBJ1-1; maybe TRBD1 (5 bases). The CDR3 totals 11 residues. V shed 5 bases and J shed 6 bases, with 10 bases lying between them. From germline, CDR1 is GTSNPN and CDR2 SVGIG (reference sequence). The CDR3 is CAWGGVSEAFF. The CDR3 DNA follows: TGTGCCTGGGGAGGGGTGTCTGAAGCTTTCTTT.

This chain links TRBV4-3 with TRBJ2-7; 12 nucleotides align to TRBD2. The CDR3 is 14 amino acids. The germline gives CDR1 LGHNA, CDR2 YSLEER. Trimming at V came to 1 base and at J to 9 bases, leaving 4 bases not matched to a gene. Here the CDR3 reads CASSQGTSGDLQYF. For the CDR3, the DNA is TGCGCCAGCAGCCAAGGGACTAGCGGGGATTTGCAGTACTTC.

The J gene is TRBJ1-4, the V gene TRBV2; 9 nucleotides line up with TRBD1. Looked up from germline, CDR1 is SNHLY and CDR2 is FYNNEI. This CDR3 is 13 amino acids long. V shed 11 bases and J 6 bases; nucleotides not matched to a gene: 7. Here the CDR3 DNA reads TGTGCCGGTAGGGGACAGGGTGATGAAAAACTGTTTTTT. It codes for CAGRGQGDEKLFF.

V is TRBV5-1 and J is TRBJ1-2; possible D gene TRBD1, 6 bases. V dropped 4 bases and J dropped 4 bases, with 26 bases sitting between them. Germline CDR1 reads SGHRS; CDR2 reads YFSETQ. This CDR3 is built from 18 residues. CDR3 sequence (DNA): TGCGCCAGCAGCCTGGAGATAGATCCGGGGGCACGGGGCTATGGCTACACCTTC. Translated: CASSLEIDPGARGYGYTF.

The chain carries TRBV4-1 and TRBJ1-2; 9 nucleotides line up with TRBD1. The CDR3 sequence is 16 residues long. V lost 4 bases and J lost 4; bases outside the gene matches: 10. In germline, CDR1 is MGHRA, CDR2 YSYEKL. Written as DNA, the CDR3 is TGCGCCAGCAGCCTTTCGGGACAGGGAATGCGCTATGGCTACACCTTC. Translating gives CASSLSGQGMRYGYTF.

This clonotype was detected only a few times. The CDR3: CASSYSGETQYF. CDR3 in DNA: TGTGCCAGCAGTTATTCGGGTGAGACCCAGTACTTC. J is TRBJ2-5 and V is TRBV12-3 or TRBV12-4; no reliable D call. This CDR3 comprises 12 residues. V lost 4 bases to trimming and J lost 5 bases, with 8 bases between them.

The rearrangement uses TRBV11-1 and TRBJ2-7; D may be TRBD1 (6 bases). Germline V gene sequence: CDR1 SGHAT, CDR2 FQDESV (reference sequence). The V gene lost 4 bases and the J gene lost 2 bases, with 21 bases spanning the gap. The length of the CDR3 is 17 residues. In nucleotides, the CDR3 is TGTGCCAGCAGCTACCTTGGGATCGGGACACGTCCCTACGAGCAGTACTTC. This encodes CASSYLGIGTRPYEQYF.

This clonotype was detected once. V and J are TRBV4-1 and TRBJ2-3, with D perhaps matching TRBD1 or TRBD2 (5 bases each). The CDR3 sequence is 15 residues long. V was shortened by 4 bases and J by 1 base, with 12 bases between the two germline ends. CDR1 and CDR2 (germline): MGHRA, YSYEKL. The CDR3 bases are TGCGCCAGCAGCCCCGAGGGGAAGGGCACAGATACGCAGTATTTT. Translating gives CASSPEGKGTDTQYF.

The chain combines TRBV15 with TRBJ1-5, with D maybe TRBD1 (6 bases). Germline V CDR1 and CDR2: LNHNV, YYDKDF (reference sequence). The CDR3 contains 14 residues. V was clipped by 1 base and J by 3 bases, with 7 bases between them. The CDR3 is CATSRGTDNQPQHF. The CDR3 DNA sequence: TGTGCCACCAGCAGAGGGACAGACAATCAGCCCCAGCATTTT.

The chain links TRBV30 to TRBJ2-4; perhaps D is TRBD1 or TRBD2 (5 bases each). Germline lookup yields CDR1 GTSNPN and CDR2 SVGIG (reference sequence). V was pared by 3 bases and J by 14 bases, with 17 bases between. This CDR3 is built from 12 residues. For the CDR3, the DNA is TGTGCCTGGAGCCGTAACGGGGCAGAGGAGTACTTC. As protein: CAWSRNGAEEYF.

The chain is built from TRBV28 and TRBJ2-5; 9 nucleotides match TRBD2. The CDR3 extends over 12 amino acids. The V gene's germline CDR1 is MDHEN and CDR2 SYDVKM. The chain's CDR3 is CGCGLARETQYF. CDR3 nucleotides: TGTGGATGTGGACTAGCGAGAGAGACCCAGTACTTC.

V usage is TRBV11-2 and J usage is TRBJ2-1, with D perhaps TRBD1 (6 bases). Germline assignment: CDR1 SGHAT and CDR2 FQNNGV. There are 15 residues in the CDR3. V shed 3 bases and J shed 2 bases, with 11 bases lying between them. The CDR3 nucleotides read TGTGCCAGCAGCTTTTACAGGGTCCCCTACAATGAGCAGTTCTTC. It codes for CASSFYRVPYNEQFF.

The chain uses TRBV5-1 and TRBJ1-6; D might be TRBD1 (5 bases). Looked up from germline, CDR1 is SGHRS and CDR2 is YFSETQ. Trimming removed 6 bases at V and 0 bases at J, with 16 bases between. CDR3 length: 17 amino acids. The CDR3 nucleotides read TGCGCCAGCAACCCTGGGGCAGAGCTCTCCTATAATTCACCCCTCCACTTT. Amino acids: CASNPGAELSYNSPLHF.

In nucleotides, the CDR3 is TGCGCCAGCAGCTCGACAGGGCTAGAAGCTTTCTTT. Its translation: CASSSTGLEAFF. V gene TRBV5-1 combines with J gene TRBJ1-1; 7 bases line up with TRBD1. Germline values: CDR1 SGHRS, CDR2 YFSETQ. CDR3 length: 12 residues. The J segment lost 8 bases and the V segment lost 3 bases, leaving 4 bases of the junction unmatched.

The chain carries TRBV5-4 and TRBJ2-7; 9 bases are a match to TRBD1. J lost 4 bases, V lost 4 bases, and 9 bases had no gene match. This CDR3 has 15 amino acids. Germline CDR1 reads SGHNT; CDR2 reads YYREEE (reference sequence). In nucleotides, the CDR3 is TGTGCCAGCAGCAATCCGGGACAGGGACATTACGAGCAGTACTTC. This gives the protein CASSNPGQGHYEQYF. Complete variable domain (other parts from reference TRBV5-4 and TRBJ2-7): ETGVTQSPTHLIKTRGQQVTLRCSSQSGHNTVSWYQQALGQGPQFIFQYYREEENGRGNFPPRFSGLQFPNYSSELNVNALELDDSALYLCASSNPGQGHYEQYFGPGTRLTVT.

The chain couples TRBV9 to TRBJ2-7, with D tentatively TRBD2 (6 bases). CDR1 is SGDLS, CDR2 YYNGEE, per germline. The CDR3 has 15 residues. V was shortened by 4 bases and J by 2 bases, with 16 bases between the two germline ends. CDR3 nucleotides: TGTGCCAGCAGCTTAGAGGGACTTTCTACCTACGAGCAGTACTTC. It yields the protein CASSLEGLSTYEQYF. The full variable domain, its missing parts supplied by reference TRBV9 and TRBJ2-7, is DSGVTQTPKHLITATGQRVTLRCSPRSGDLSVYWYQQSLDQGLQFLIQYYNGEERAKGNILERFSAQQFPDLHSELNLSSLELGDSALYFCASSLEGLSTYEQYFGPGTRLTVT.

The chain combines TRBV6-2 or TRBV6-3 with TRBJ2-3; D gene ambiguous. V lost 0 bases and J 5 bases, leaving 12 bases between the germline ends. The CDR3 contains 15 residues. Germline V gene lookup returns CDR1 MNHEY and CDR2 SVGEGT. The CDR3 loop reads CASSYSLVTGDTQYF. Here the CDR3 DNA reads TGTGCCAGCAGTTACTCGTTGGTAACGGGAGATACGCAGTATTTT.

V is TRBV9 and J is TRBJ2-2; tentative D call: TRBD2 (6 bases). Germline values: CDR1 SGDLS, CDR2 YYNGEE. The CDR3 sequence is 15 residues long. V lost 3 bases, J lost 3 bases, and 12 bases lay in between. For the CDR3, the DNA is TGTGCCAGCAGCGCGGAGGGGTCGGACACCGGGGAGCTGTTTTTT. This codes for CASSAEGSDTGELFF.

The chain employs TRBV5-6 and TRBJ1-1, with a weak D call TRBD1 (6 bases). The CDR3 spans 14 residues. CDR1 and CDR2 from the germline V gene are SGHDT and YYEEEE. V was shortened by 0 bases and J by 3 bases, with 9 bases between the two germline ends. The CDR3 spells CASSLGGGHTEAFF. The CDR3 nucleotides read TGTGCCAGCAGCTTGGGGGGGGGCCACACTGAAGCTTTCTTT.